These 2 T cell receptor beta chains originate from one sample sequenced in a study of blood T cells in healthy people across ages. PCR was performed a second time for about 6 to 12 cycles using a sample-barcoded 5' primer and a J-beta primer mix. TCRdb called the 5' RACE reads again in MiXCR, with one record for every CDR3 protein. The profile shows approximately 700,000 distinct CDR3 sequences, about a third of them singletons. Sample: blood. These receptors originate from a woman of 80 years or more in good health.

The rearrangement links TRBV20-1 to TRBJ1-4, with D perhaps matching TRBD1 (6 bases). The CDR3 has 13 residues. CDR1 and CDR2 (germline): DFQATT, SNEGSKA (reference sequence). V lost 6 bases and J lost 5, with 13 bases in between. The CDR3 loop is CSAQQGGNEKLFF. CDR3 DNA: TGCAGTGCCCAACAGGGAGGAAATGAAAAACTGTTTTTT.

This clonotype was seen at least ten times. V usage is TRBV7-2 and J usage is TRBJ2-7, with 9 nucleotides matching TRBD2. The V gene end was trimmed by 4 bases and the J gene end by 4 bases; junction bases not matched to a gene: 11. The length of the CDR3 is 16 residues. Germline CDR1 SGHTA, CDR2 FQGNSA. CDR3 loop: CASSWAASGVDYEQYF. The CDR3 DNA reads as TGTGCCAGCAGCTGGGCCGCTAGCGGGGTTGATTACGAGCAGTACTTC.